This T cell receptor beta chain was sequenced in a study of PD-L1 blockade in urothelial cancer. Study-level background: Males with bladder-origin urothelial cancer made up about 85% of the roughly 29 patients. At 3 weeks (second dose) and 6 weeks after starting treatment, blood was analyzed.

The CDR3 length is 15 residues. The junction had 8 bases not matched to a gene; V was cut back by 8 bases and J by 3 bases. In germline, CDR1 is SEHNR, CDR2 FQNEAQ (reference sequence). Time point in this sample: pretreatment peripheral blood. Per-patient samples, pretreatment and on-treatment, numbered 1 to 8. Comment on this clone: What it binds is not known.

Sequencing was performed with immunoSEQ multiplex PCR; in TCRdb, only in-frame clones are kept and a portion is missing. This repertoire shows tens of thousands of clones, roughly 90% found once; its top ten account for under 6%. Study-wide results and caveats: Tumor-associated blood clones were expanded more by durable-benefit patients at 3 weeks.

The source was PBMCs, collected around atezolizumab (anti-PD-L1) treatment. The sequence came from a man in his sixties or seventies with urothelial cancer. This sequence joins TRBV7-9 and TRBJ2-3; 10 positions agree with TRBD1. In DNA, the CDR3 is TGTGCCAGCGGGACGACAGGGGGCTTGACAGATACGCAGTATTTT. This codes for CASGTTGGLTDTQYF. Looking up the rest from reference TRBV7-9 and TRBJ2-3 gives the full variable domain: DTGVSQNPRHKITKRGQNVTFRCDPISEHNRLYWYRQTLGQGPEFLTYFQNEAQLEKSRLLSDRFSAERPKGSFSTLEIQRTEQGDSAMYLCASGTTGGLTDTQYFGPGTRLTVL.